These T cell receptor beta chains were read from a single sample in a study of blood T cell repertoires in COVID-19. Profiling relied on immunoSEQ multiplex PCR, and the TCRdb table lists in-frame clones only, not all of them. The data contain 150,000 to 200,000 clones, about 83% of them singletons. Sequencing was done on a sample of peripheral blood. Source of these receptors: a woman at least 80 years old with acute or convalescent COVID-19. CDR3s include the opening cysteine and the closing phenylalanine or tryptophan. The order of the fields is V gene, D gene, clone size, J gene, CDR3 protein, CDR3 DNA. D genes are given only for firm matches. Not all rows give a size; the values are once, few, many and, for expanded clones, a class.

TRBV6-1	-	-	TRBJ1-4	CASSEQAGKLFF	TGTGCCAGCAGTGAGCAGGCCGGAAAACTGTTTTTT
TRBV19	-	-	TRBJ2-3	CASSATEADTQYF	TGTGCCAGTAGTGCGACAGAAGCAGATACGCAGTATTTT
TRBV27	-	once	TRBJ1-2	CASSRDSNWLGGYTF	TGTGCCAGCAGTCGAGACAGTAATTGGCTGGGTGGCTACACCTTC
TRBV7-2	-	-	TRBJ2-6	CASGPSPSGANVLTF	TGTGCCAGCGGCCCCTCCCCCTCTGGGGCCAACGTCCTGACTTTC
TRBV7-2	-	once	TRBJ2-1	CASSDGSDSYNEQFF	TGTGCCAGCAGTGACGGGTCGGACTCCTACAATGAGCAGTTCTTC
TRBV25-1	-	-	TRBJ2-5	CASSESQGGQETQYF	TGTGCCAGCAGTGAAAGTCAGGGGGGCCAAGAGACCCAGTACTTC
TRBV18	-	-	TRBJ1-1	CASSTIQPTKNTEAFF	TGTGCCAGCTCGACTATACAGCCTACCAAGAACACTGAAGCTTTCTTT
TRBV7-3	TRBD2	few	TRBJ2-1	CASSLRPGTSLGNEQFF	TGTGCCAGCAGCTTACGTCCCGGGACTAGCCTTGGAAATGAGCAGTTCTTC
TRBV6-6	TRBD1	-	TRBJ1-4	CASSYASAAGGEKLFF	TGTGCCAGCAGTTACGCATCAGCAGCAGGGGGGGAAAAACTGTTTTTT
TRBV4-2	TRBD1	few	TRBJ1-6	CASSPRRGSSPLHF	TGTGCCAGCAGCCCCCGCAGGGGGAGTTCACCCCTCCACTTT
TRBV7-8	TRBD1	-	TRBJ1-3	CASSLQTENRDRSGNTIYF	TGTGCCAGCAGCTTACAAACAGAGAACCGGGACAGATCTGGAAACACCATATATTTT
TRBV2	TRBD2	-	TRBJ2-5	CASSDGRVETQYF	TGTGCCAGCAGTGACGGGAGGGTGGAGACCCAGTACTTC
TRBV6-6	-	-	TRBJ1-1	CASSYNRNTEAFF	TGTGCCAGCAGTTACAATCGGAACACTGAAGCTTTCTTT
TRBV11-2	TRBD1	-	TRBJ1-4	CASSLARTGPTNEKLFF	TGTGCCAGCAGCTTAGCCCGGACAGGGCCAACTAATGAAAAACTGTTTTTT
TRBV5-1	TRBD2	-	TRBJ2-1	CASSLVSGGAYEQFF	TGCGCCAGCAGCTTGGTGAGCGGGGGGGCCTATGAGCAGTTCTTC
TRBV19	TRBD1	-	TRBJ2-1	CASSYDRDSYNEQFF	TGTGCCAGTAGTTACGACAGGGACTCCTACAATGAGCAGTTCTTC
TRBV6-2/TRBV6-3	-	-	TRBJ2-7	CASSSLSAAYEQYF	TGTGCCAGCAGTTCCTTAAGCGCAGCCTACGAGCAGTACTTC
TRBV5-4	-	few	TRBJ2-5	CASSLGAGLKETQYF	TGTGCCAGCAGCTTGGGAGCGGGCCTGAAGGAGACCCAGTACTTC
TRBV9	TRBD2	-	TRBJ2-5	CASSVGGSGKTQYF	TGTGCCAGCAGCGTAGGCGGGAGCGGAAAGACCCAGTACTTC
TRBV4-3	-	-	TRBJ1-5	CASSQAYNNQPQHF	TGCGCCAGCAGCCAAGCGTACAACAATCAGCCCCAGCATTTT
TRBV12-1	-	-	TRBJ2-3	CASSFGWTGRGTDTQYF	TGTGCCAGCAGCTTTGGTTGGACAGGGAGAGGCACAGATACGCAGTATTTT
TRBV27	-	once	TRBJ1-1	CASSFRRGTEAFF	TGTGCCAGCAGTTTCCGCAGGGGAACTGAAGCTTTCTTT
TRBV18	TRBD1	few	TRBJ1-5	CASSPTGGALSNQPQHF	TGTGCCAGCTCACCTACAGGGGGCGCTTTGAGCAATCAGCCCCAGCATTTT
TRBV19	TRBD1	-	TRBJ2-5	CASRTGPQETQYF	TGTGCCAGTCGGACAGGCCCCCAAGAGACCCAGTACTTC
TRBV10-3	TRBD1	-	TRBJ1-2	CAISAGQGDGYTF	TGTGCCATCAGTGCTGGACAGGGGGATGGCTACACCTTC
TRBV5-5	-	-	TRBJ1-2	CASSLDSLNGYTF	TGTGCCAGCAGCTTGGACAGTTTAAATGGCTACACCTTC
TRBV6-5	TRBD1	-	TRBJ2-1	CASSRDSEENEQFF	TGTGCCAGCAGTAGGGACAGTGAGGAGAATGAGCAGTTCTTC